The rows below give T cell receptor beta chains drawn from one sample of a study of spatial heterogeneity in lung cancer. Each CDR3 protein gets one entry after TCRdb re-called the 5' RACE reads with MiXCR. The top ten hold approximately 10% of the sample, which has around 15,000 distinct CDR3 sequences, under 8% seen once. The source material was lung tumor tissue, sampled at surgery. The receptors stem from a male donor with early-stage non-small cell lung cancer. Each CDR3 is given with its conserved first and last residue. A D gene is named only where the DNA matches it firmly. Expanded clones get a size class; other rows say once, few or many, or leave the size out.

V gene	clone size	J gene	D gene	CDR3 length	CDR3 protein	CDR3 DNA
TRBV7-2	medium-sized	TRBJ2-5	TRBD2	15	CASSLAGRAKETQYF	TGTGCCAGCAGCTTAGCTGGGAGGGCCAAAGAGACCCAGTACTTC
TRBV7-2	.	TRBJ1-3	.	15	CASTRRAGPGNTIYF	TGTGCCAGCACCCGCCGGGCAGGACCTGGAAACACCATATATTTT
TRBV10-1	.	TRBJ1-5	.	18	CASTAHGGSLNSNQPQHF	TGCGCCAGCACAGCCCATGGGGGATCACTTAATAGCAATCAGCCCCAGCATTTT
TRBV20-1	.	TRBJ2-1	.	14	CSATRGISYNEQFF	TGCAGTGCTACCCGTGGAATATCCTACAATGAGCAGTTCTTC
TRBV7-2	.	TRBJ2-7	TRBD2	14	CASSISSGSYEQYF	TGTGCCAGCAGCATATCTAGCGGGAGCTACGAGCAGTACTTC
TRBV4-1	few	TRBJ2-5	TRBD2	18	CASSLTGTSGSALATQYF	TGCGCCAGCAGCCTTACAGGGACTAGCGGGTCGGCCCTAGCGACCCAGTACTTC
TRBV7-2	medium-sized	TRBJ1-6	.	13	CASSARQNSPLHF	TGTGCCAGCAGCGCACGACAGAATTCACCCCTCCACTTT
TRBV7-2	many	TRBJ2-3	TRBD2	19	CASSPLGLAGGPRTDTQYF	TGTGCCAGCAGCCCACTGGGACTAGCGGGAGGGCCTAGGACAGATACGCAGTATTTT
TRBV2	.	TRBJ2-4	.	16	CASSPREKLAKNIQYF	TGTGCCAGCAGCCCGAGGGAGAAGCTAGCCAAAAACATTCAGTACTTC
TRBV3-1	many	TRBJ2-5	.	15	CASSLAGSAQETQYF	TGTGCCAGCAGCCTAGCCGGCAGCGCCCAAGAGACCCAGTACTTC
TRBV3-1	.	TRBJ2-1	TRBD2	16	CASSVRLAGGRNEQFF	TGTGCCAGCAGCGTCCGACTAGCGGGTGGTAGGAATGAGCAGTTCTTC
TRBV20-1	many	TRBJ1-2	TRBD1	15	CSAARPRTGRAVDTF	TGCAGTGCTGCTCGACCTAGGACAGGGCGAGCAGTAGACACCTTC
TRBV7-9	many	TRBJ2-5	TRBD1	13	CASSLVQGVTQYF	TGTGCCAGCAGCTTAGTACAGGGGGTGACCCAGTACTTC
TRBV6-2/TRBV6-3	many	TRBJ2-5	.	11	CASSRGETQYF	TGTGCCAGCAGTCGAGGGGAGACCCAGTACTTC
TRBV7-3	few	TRBJ2-2	TRBD2	18	CASSLGATTSGGPGELFF	TGTGCCAGCAGCTTAGGGGCTACGACTAGCGGTGGGCCCGGGGAGCTGTTTTTT
TRBV2	few	TRBJ2-7	.	11	CASTPGSEQYF	TGTGCCAGCACCCCGGGGTCCGAGCAGTACTTC
TRBV7-2	many	TRBJ1-3	.	13	CASGIPQGNTIYF	TGTGCCAGCGGAATCCCTCAGGGAAACACCATATATTTT
TRBV2	medium-sized	TRBJ2-7	.	14	CATSIAVGSYEQYF	TGTGCCACTTCAATTGCAGTCGGCTCCTACGAGCAGTACTTC
TRBV7-6	many	TRBJ2-1	.	14	CASSFGTSYNEQFF	TGTGCCAGCAGCTTCGGGACATCCTACAATGAGCAGTTCTTC
TRBV20-1	many	TRBJ2-3	TRBD2	18	CSANPGLAGLGWGDTQYF	TGCAGTGCTAATCCGGGACTAGCGGGCCTGGGCTGGGGAGATACGCAGTATTTT
TRBV20-1	many	TRBJ2-3	TRBD2	15	CSARGAGGVRDTQYF	TGCAGTGCTAGAGGAGCGGGAGGAGTTAGGGATACGCAGTATTTT
TRBV2	many	TRBJ1-5	.	15	CASSVHRFINQPQHF	TGTGCCAGCAGTGTCCATAGGTTTATCAATCAGCCCCAGCATTTT
TRBV20-1	many	TRBJ1-5	.	13	CSARFSGNQPQHF	TGCAGTGCTAGATTTTCAGGGAATCAGCCCCAGCATTTT
TRBV9	.	TRBJ2-1	.	15	CASSQIGGPYNEQFF	TGTGCCAGCAGCCAAATCGGGGGCCCCTACAATGAGCAGTTCTTC
TRBV5-1	few	TRBJ2-7	TRBD2	17	CASSLWLAGGPVYEQYF	TGCGCCAGCAGCTTGTGGCTAGCGGGAGGGCCGGTTTACGAGCAGTACTTC
TRBV7-2	many	TRBJ2-5	TRBD2	16	CASGGRLAAFQETQYF	TGTGCCTCGGGTGGGAGACTAGCGGCATTCCAAGAGACCCAGTACTTC
TRBV24-1	medium-sized	TRBJ1-2	.	11	CATSDGRRCTF	TGTGCCACCAGTGACGGCCGCCGATGCACCTTC